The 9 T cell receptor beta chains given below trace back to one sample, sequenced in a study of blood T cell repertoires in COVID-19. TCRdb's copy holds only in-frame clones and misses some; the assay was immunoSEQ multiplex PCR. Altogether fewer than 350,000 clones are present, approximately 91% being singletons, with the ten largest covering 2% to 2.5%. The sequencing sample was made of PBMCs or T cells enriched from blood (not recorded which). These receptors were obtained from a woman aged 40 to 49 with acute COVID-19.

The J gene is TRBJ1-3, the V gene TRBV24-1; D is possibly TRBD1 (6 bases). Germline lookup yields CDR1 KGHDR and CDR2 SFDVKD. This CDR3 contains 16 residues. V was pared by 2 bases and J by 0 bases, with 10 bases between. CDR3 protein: CATSDYQGLSGNTIYF. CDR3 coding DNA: TGTGCCACCAGTGATTATCAGGGGCTCTCTGGAAACACCATATATTTT.

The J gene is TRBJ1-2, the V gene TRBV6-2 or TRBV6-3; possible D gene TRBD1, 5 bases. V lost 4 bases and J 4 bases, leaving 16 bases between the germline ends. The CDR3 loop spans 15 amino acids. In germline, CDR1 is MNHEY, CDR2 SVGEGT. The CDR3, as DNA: TGTGCCAGCAGTTCCAGACAGAGAACCCCCTATGGCTACACCTTC. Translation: CASSSRQRTPYGYTF.

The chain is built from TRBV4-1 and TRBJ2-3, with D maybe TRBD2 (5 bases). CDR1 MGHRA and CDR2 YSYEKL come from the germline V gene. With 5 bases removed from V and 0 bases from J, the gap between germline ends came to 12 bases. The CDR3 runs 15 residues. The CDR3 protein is CASSSDERSTDTQYF. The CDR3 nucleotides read TGCGCCAGCAGCTCAGACGAGCGGAGCACAGATACGCAGTATTTT.

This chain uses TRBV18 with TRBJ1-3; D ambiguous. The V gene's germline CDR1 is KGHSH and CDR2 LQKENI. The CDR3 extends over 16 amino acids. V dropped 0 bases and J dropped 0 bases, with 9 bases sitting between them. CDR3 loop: CASSPPSGSSGNTIYF. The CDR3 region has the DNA TGTGCCAGCTCACCACCGTCCGGTAGCTCTGGAAACACCATATATTTT.

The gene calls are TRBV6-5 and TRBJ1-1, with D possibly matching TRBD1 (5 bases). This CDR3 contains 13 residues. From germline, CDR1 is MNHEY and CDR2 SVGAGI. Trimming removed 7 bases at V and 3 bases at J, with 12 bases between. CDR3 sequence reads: CASTPRVDTEAFF. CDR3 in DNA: TGTGCCAGCACCCCCAGGGTCGACACTGAAGCTTTCTTT.

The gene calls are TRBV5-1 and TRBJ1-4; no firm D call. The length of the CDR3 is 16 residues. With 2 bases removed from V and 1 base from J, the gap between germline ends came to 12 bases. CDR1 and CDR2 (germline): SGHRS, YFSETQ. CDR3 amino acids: CASSLGRIRTNEKLFF. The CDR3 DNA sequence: TGCGCCAGCAGCTTAGGCAGGATTCGAACTAATGAAAAACTGTTTTTT.

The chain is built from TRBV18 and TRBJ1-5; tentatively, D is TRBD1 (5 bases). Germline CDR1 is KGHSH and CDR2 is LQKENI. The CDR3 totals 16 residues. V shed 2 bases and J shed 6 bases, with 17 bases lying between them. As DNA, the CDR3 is TGTGCCAGCTCACCATTAGAGGTAGGGGTGGGTCAGCCCCAGCATTTT. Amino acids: CASSPLEVGVGQPQHF.

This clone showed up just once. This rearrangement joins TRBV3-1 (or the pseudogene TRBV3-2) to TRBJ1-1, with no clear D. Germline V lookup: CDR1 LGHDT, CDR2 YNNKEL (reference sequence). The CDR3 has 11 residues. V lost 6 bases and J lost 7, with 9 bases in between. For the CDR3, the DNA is TGTGCCAGCAGGGGAGCTAATGAAGCTTTCTTT. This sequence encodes CASRGANEAFF.

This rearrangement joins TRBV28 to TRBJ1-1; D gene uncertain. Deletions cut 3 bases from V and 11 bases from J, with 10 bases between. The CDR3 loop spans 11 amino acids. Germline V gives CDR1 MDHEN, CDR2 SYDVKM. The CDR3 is CASSFGLDAFF. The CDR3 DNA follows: TGTGCCAGCAGTTTCGGACTTGATGCTTTCTTT.